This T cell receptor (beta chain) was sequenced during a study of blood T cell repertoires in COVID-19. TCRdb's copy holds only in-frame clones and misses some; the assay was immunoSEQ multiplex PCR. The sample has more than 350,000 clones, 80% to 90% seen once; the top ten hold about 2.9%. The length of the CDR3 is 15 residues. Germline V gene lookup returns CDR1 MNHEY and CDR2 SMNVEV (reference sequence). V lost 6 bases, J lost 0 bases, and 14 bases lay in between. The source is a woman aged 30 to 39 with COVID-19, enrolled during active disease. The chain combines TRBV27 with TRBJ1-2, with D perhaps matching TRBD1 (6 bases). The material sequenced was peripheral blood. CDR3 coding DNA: TGTGCCAGCAGGGGGGACACTGAGTCTAACTATGGCTACACCTTC. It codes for CASRGDTESNYGYTF.